This paragraph reports one T cell receptor (beta chain). The antigen is undetermined. Around 10 milliliters of peripheral blood were drawn from each donor. Trimming removed 6 bases at V and 0 bases at J, with 11 bases between. CDR1 is ENHRY and CDR2 is SYGVKD in the germline V gene. CDR3 size: 14 residues. This entry comes from a study of blood T cells in healthy people across ages. Study overall: With template switching, about one barcoded beta molecule was captured per two T cells. Study-wide results and limits: Greater diversity and more naive CD4+ cells were seen in long-lived donors than in aged donors.

A second PCR, run for 7 to 11 cycles, used a sample-barcoded 5' primer plus a J-beta primer mix. TCRdb used MiXCR to reprocess the 5' RACE reads, holding one entry per CDR3 protein. There are over 1,500,000 distinct CDR3 sequences in the sample; approximately 39% occur only once, and more than 20% lies in the top ten. The sequence came from a human donor in good health. Input material: blood. The chain employs TRBV10-3 and TRBJ1-2; D is undetermined. CDR3: CAIRRKDSNYGYTF. In nucleotides, the CDR3 is TGTGCCATCAGACGTAAGGATTCTAACTATGGCTACACCTTC.